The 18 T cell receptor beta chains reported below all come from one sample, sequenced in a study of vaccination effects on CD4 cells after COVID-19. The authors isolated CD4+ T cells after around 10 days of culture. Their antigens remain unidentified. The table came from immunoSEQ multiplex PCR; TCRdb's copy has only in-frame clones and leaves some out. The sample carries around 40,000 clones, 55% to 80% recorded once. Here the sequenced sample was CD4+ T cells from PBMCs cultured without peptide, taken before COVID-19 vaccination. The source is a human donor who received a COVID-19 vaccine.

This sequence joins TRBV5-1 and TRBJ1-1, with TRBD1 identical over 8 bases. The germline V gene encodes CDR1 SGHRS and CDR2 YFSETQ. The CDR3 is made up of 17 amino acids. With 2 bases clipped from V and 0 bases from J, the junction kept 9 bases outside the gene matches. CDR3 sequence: CASSFFQGAAVNTEAFF. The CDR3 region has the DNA TGCGCCAGCAGCTTTTTTCAGGGGGCGGCGGTGAACACTGAAGCTTTCTTT.

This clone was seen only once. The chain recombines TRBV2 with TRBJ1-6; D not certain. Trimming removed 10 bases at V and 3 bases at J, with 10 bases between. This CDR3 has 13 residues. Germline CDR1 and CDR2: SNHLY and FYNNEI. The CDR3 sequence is CATQVNYNSPLHF. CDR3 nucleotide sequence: TGTGCCACCCAAGTGAACTATAATTCACCCCTCCACTTT.

CDR3 sequence: CASSEAGSGQPQHF. CDR3 nucleotide sequence: TGTGCCAGCAGTGAAGCGGGGAGCGGACAGCCCCAGCATTTT. The chain recombines TRBV6-1 with TRBJ1-5; D unresolved. The germline gives CDR1 MNHNS, CDR2 SASEGT. This CDR3 contains 14 residues. With 0 bases removed from V and 7 bases from J, the gap between germline ends came to 10 bases.

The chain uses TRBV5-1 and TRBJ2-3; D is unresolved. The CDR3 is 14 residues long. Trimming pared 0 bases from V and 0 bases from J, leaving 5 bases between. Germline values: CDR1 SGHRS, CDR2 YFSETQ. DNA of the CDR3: TGCGCCAGCAGCTTGGACCAGAGCACAGATACGCAGTATTTT. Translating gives CASSLDQSTDTQYF.

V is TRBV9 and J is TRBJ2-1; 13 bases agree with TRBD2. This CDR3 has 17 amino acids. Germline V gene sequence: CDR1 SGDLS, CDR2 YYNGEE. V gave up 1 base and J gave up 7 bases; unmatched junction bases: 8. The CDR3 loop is CASSVSTSGRAGNEQFF. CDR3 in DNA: TGTGCCAGCAGCGTAAGCACTAGCGGGAGGGCGGGAAATGAGCAGTTCTTC.

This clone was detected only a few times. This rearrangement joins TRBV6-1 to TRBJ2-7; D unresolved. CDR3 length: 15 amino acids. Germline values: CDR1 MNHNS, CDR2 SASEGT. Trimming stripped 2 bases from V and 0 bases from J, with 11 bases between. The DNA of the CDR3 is TGTGCCAGCAGTGAATTGGGCAGTTCCTCCTACGAGCAGTACTTC. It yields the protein CASSELGSSSYEQYF.

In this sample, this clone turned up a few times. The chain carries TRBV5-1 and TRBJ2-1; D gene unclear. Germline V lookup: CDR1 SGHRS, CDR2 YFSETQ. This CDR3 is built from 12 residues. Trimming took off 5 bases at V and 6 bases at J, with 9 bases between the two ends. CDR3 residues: CASRAGSNEQFF. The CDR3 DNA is TGCGCCAGCAGGGCCGGGTCCAATGAGCAGTTCTTC.

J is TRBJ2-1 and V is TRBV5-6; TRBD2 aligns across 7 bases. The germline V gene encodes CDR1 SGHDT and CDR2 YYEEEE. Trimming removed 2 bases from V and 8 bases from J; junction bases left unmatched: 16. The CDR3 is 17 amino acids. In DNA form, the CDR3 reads TGTGCCAGCAGCTTTCTTATGGCTAGCGGACGGGGCCATGAGCAGTTCTTC. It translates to CASSFLMASGRGHEQFF.

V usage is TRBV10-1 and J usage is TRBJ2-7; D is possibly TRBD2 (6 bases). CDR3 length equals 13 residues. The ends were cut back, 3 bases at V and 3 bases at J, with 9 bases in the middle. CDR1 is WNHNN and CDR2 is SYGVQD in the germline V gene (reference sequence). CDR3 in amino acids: CASSDGGIYEQYF. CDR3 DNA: TGCGCCAGCAGTGATGGCGGGATCTACGAGCAGTACTTC.

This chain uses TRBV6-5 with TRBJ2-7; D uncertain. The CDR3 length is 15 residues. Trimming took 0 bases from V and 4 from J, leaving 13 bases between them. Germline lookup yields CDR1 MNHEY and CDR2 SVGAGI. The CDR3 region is CASSYSISLAYEQYF. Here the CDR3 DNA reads TGTGCCAGCAGTTACTCGATTAGTTTAGCATACGAGCAGTACTTC.

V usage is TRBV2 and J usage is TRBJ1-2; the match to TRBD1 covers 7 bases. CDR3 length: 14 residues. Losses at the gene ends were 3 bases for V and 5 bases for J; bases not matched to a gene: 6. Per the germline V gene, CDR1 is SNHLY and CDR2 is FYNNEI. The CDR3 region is CASSDRGSRYGYTF. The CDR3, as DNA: TGTGCCAGCAGTGACAGGGGGAGTCGGTATGGCTACACCTTC.

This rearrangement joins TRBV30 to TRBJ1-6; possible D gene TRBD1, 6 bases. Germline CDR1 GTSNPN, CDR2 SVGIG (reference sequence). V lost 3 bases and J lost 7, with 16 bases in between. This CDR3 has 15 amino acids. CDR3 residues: CAWRWKGGKNSPLHF. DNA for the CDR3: TGTGCCTGGAGATGGAAAGGGGGGAAAAATTCACCCCTCCACTTT.

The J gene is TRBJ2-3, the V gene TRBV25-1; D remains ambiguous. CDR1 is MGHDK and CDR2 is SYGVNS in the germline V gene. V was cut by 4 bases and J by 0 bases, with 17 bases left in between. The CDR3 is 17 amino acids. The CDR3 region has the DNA TGTGCCAGCAGTGTCTCTCTGGGTCGGGCGAGCACAGATACGCAGTATTTT. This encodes CASSVSLGRASTDTQYF.

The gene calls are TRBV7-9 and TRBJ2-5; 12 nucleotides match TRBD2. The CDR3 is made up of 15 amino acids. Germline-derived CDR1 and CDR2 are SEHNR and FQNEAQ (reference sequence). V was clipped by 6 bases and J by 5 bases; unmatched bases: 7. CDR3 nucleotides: TGTGCCAGCAGGCGGACTAGCGGGGCTAGTGAGACCCAGTACTTC. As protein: CASRRTSGASETQYF.

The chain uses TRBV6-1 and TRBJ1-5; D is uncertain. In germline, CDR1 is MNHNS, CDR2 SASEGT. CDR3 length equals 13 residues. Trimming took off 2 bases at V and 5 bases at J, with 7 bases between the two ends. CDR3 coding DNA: TGTGCCAGCAGTGAACTTGGGCATCAGCCCCAGCATTTT. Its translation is CASSELGHQPQHF.

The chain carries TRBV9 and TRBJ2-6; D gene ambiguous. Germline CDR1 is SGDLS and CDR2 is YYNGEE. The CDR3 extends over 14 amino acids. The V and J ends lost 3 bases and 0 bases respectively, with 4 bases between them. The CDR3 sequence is CASSAYSGANVLTF. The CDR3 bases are TGTGCCAGCAGCGCGTACTCTGGGGCCAACGTCCTGACTTTC.

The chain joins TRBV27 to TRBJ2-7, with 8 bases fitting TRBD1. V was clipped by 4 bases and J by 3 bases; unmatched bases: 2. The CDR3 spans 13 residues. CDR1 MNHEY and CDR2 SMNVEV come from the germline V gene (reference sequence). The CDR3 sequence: CASSYTGGYEQYF. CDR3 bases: TGTGCCAGCAGTTATACAGGGGGCTACGAGCAGTACTTC.

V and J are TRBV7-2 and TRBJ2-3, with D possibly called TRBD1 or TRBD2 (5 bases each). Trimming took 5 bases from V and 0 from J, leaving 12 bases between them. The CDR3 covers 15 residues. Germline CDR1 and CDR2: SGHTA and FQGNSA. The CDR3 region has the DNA TGTGCCAGCAGCGTCTCAGGGAGTAGCACAGATACGCAGTATTTT. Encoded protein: CASSVSGSSTDTQYF. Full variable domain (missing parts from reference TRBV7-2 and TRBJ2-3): GAGVSQSPSNKVTEKGKDVELRCDPISGHTALYWYRQSLGQGLEFLIYFQGNSAPDKSGLPSDRFSAERTGGSVSTLTIQRTQQEDSAVYLCASSVSGSSTDTQYFGPGTRLTVL.